Reported below is one TCR beta chain. The antigen remains unidentified. Each TRB cDNA library was prepared by 5' RACE (with UMI labels). TCRdb reanalyzed the 5' RACE reads, giving one entry per CDR3 protein sequence and no DNA. The sample totals roughly 140,000 distinct CDR3 sequences. Naivety in CD8+ T cells corresponded to a CD45RO-CCR7+CD27+CD95- phenotype. These data originate in a study of CXCR3-negative and CXCR3-positive naive CD8 T cells. General observations from the study: CXCR3-positive naive cells had more hydrophobic TRB CDR3s than CXCR3-negative naive cells.

This sequence originates from a human donor in good health. Some clones in this sample may be carry-over from other donors' samples. Sequenced sample: naive CXCR3+ CD8+ T cells from blood. Subset defined: CD45RO-CCR7+CD27+CD95- naive CD8+ T cells expressing CXCR3 (TNR3+).

The CDR3 region is CASSGSPSGNVGEQYF. The gene calls are TRBV5-5 and TRBJ2-7; TCRdb calls TRBD2, which cannot be checked without DNA. Germline values: CDR1 SGHKS, CDR2 YYEKEE (reference sequence). This CDR3 has 16 residues.